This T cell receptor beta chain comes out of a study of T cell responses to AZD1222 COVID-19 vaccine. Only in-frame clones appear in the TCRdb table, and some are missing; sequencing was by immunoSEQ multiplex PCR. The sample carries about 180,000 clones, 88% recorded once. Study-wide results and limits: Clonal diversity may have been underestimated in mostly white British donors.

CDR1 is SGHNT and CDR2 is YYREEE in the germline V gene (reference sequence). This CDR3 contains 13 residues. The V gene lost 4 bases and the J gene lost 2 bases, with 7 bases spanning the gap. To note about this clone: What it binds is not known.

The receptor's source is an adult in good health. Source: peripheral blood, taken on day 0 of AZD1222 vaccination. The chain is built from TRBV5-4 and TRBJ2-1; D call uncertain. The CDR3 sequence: CASSLWTYNEQFF. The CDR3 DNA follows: TGTGCCAGCAGCCTCTGGACCTACAATGAGCAGTTCTTC.